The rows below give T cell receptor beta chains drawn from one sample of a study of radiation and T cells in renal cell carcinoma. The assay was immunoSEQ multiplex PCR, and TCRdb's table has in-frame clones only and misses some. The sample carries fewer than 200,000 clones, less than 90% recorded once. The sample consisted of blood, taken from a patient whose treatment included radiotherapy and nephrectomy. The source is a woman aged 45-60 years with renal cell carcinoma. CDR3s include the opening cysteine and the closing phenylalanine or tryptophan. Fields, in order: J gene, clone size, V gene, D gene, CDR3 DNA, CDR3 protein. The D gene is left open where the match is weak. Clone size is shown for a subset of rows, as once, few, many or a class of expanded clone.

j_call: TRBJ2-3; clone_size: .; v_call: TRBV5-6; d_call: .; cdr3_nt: TGTGCCAGCAGCTTGGGGCGGTCCACAGATACGCAGTATTTT; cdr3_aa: CASSLGRSTDTQYF
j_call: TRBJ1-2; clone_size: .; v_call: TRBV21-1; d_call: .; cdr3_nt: TGTGCCAGCAGCAAAGGCAGGGGGCGATACTATGGCTACACCTTC; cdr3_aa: CASSKGRGRYYGYTF
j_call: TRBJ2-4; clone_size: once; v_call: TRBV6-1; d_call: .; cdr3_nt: TGTGCCAGCAGCCAATCTCAAGACAGTTCCAAGTACTTC; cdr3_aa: CASSQSQDSSKYF
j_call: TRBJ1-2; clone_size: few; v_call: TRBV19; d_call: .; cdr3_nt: TGTGCCAGTAGTATGGTTGCTTATGGCTACACCTTC; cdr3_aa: CASSMVAYGYTF
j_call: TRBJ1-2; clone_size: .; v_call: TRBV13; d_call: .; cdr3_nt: TGTGCCAGCAATCTCCTTTTAGCAGGGGGCTACACCTTC; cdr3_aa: CASNLLLAGGYTF
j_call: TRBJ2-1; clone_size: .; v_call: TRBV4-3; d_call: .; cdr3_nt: TGCGCCAGCAGCCAAGGACACACAGTGAACAATGAGCAGTTCTTC; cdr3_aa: CASSQGHTVNNEQFF
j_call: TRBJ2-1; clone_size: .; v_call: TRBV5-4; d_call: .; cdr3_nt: TGTGCCAGCAGCTGGATACGGGGGTTACAAGACAATGAGCAGTTCTTC; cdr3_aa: CASSWIRGLQDNEQFF
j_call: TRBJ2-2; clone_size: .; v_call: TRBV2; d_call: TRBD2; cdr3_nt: TGTGCCAGCTCGGGACTAGCGGGGGTATCCGGGGAGCTGTTTTTT; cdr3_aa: CASSGLAGVSGELFF
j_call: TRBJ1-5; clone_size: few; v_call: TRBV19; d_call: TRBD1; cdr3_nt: TGTGCCAGTACCCTAGACAGGGGTGCTTCCAATCAGCCCCAGCATTTT; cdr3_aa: CASTLDRGASNQPQHF
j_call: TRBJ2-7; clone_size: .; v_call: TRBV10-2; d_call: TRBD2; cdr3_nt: TGCGCCAGCAGCGGACTAGACTACGAGCAGTACTTC; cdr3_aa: CASSGLDYEQYF
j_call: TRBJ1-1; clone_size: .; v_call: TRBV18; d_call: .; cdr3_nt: TGTGCCAGCAGCCAAAAGTGGGGGAACACTGAAGCTTTCTTT; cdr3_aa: CASSQKWGNTEAFF
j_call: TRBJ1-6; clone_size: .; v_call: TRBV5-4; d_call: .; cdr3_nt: TGTGCCAGCAGCTTGGGAGGGAATTCACCCCTCCACTTT; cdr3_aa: CASSLGGNSPLHF
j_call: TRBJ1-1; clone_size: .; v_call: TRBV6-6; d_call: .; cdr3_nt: TGTGCCAGCAGTTACAAGGGGCGAAGTGGCACTGAAGCTTTCTTT; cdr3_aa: CASSYKGRSGTEAFF
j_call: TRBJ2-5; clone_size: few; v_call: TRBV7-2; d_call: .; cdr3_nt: TGTGCCAGCAGTTCAGACGTGGGGCCCTGGGGCCAAGAGACCCAGTACTTC; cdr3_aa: CASSSDVGPWGQETQYF
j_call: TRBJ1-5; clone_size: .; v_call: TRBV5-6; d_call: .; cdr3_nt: TGTGCCAGCAGCTTGGGGGGGATAAGCAATCAGCCCCAGCATTTT; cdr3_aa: CASSLGGISNQPQHF
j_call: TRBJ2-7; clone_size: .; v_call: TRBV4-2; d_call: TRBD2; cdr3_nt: TGTGCCAGCAGCCTTACCGGGGGGAGGAACGAGCAGTACTTC; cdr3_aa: CASSLTGGRNEQYF
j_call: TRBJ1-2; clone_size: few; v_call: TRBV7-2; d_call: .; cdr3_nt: TGTGCCAGCAGCTTAAACAGGGAAGGTGGCTACACCTTC; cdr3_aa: CASSLNREGGYTF
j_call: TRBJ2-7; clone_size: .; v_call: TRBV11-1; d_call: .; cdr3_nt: TGTGCCAGCAGCCTAAAGGCGGGGCGTGGCCACGAGCAGTACTTC; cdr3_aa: CASSLKAGRGHEQYF
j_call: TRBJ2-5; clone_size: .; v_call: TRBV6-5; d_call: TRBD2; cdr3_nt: TGTGCCAGCAGAACGGGAGGGGGGGCCTGGGAGACCCAGTACTTC; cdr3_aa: CASRTGGGAWETQYF
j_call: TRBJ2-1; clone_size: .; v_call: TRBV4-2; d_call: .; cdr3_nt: TGTGCCAGCAGCCCTACCGGGGCCGGGGGCGATTACCACAATGAGCAGTTCTTC; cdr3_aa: CASSPTGAGGDYHNEQFF
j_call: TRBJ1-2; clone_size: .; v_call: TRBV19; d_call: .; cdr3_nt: TGTGCCACCACGACTCGAGCTAACTATGGCTACACCTTC; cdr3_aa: CATTTRANYGYTF
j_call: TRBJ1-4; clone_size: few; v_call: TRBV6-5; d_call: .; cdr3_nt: TGTGCCAGCAGCTCGGACAGTCTGTGGGAAAAACTGTTTTTT; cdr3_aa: CASSSDSLWEKLFF
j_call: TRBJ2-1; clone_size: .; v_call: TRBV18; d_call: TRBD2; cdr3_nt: TGTGCCAGCTCACCCTCCGGGCTAGCGGGGGGGTACAATGAGCAGTTCTTC; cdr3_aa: CASSPSGLAGGYNEQFF
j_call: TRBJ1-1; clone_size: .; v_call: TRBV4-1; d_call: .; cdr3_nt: TGCGCCAGCAGCCAAGGTAGAGAGACTGAAGCTTTCTTT; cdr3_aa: CASSQGRETEAFF
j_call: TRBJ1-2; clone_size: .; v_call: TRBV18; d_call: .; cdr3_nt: TGTGCCAGCTCACCACCGGAGTCCTATGGCTACACCTTC; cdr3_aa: CASSPPESYGYTF
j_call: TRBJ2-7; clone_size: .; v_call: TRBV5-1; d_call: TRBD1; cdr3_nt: TGCGCCAGCAGCTTGGCCGGGACAGGGGGCATCAACGAGCAGTACTTC; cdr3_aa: CASSLAGTGGINEQYF
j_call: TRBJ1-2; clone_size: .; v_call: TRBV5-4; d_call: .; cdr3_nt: TGTGCCAGCAGCTTGGGGGAGTTTGGCTACACCTTC; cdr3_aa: CASSLGEFGYTF
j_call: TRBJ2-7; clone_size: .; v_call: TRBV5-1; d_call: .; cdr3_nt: TGCGCCAGCAGCCCTACCCGGGGCTACGAGCAGTACTTC; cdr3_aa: CASSPTRGYEQYF
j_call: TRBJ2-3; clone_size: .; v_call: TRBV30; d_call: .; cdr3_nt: TGTGCCTGGGGAAGGCAGGGGGGAGATACGCAGTATTTT; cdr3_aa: CAWGRQGGDTQYF
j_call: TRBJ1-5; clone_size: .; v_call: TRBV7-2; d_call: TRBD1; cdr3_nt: TGTGCCAGCAGCTTGGGACAGGCGGTTCAGCCCCAGCATTTT; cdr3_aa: CASSLGQAVQPQHF
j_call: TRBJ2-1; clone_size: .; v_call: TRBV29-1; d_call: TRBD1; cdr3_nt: TGCAGCGTGGTTGACAGGGGTAACTCCTACAATGAGCAGTTCTTC; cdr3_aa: CSVVDRGNSYNEQFF